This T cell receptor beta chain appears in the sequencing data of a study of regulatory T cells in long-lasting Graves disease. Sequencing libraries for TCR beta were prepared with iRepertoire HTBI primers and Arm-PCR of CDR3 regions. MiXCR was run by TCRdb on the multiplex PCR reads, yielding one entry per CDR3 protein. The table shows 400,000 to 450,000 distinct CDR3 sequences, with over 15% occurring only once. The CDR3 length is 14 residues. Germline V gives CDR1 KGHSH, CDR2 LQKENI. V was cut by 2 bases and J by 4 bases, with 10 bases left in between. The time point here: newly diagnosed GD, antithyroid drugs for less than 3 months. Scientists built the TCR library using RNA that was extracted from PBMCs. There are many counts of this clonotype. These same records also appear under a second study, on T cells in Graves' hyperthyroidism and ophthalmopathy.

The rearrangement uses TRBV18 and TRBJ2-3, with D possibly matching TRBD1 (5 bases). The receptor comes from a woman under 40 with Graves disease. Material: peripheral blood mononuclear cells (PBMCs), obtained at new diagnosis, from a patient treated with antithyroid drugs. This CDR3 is CASSPTQGPDTQYF. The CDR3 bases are TGTGCCAGCTCACCAACTCAGGGTCCAGATACGCAGTATTTT.